This entry lists 30 T cell receptor beta chains sequenced from one sample in a study of shared T cell receptors in the human thymus. Some clones are missing from TCRdb's copy, which holds only in-frame ones; the method was immunoSEQ multiplex PCR. The repertoire holds more than 550,000 clones, with 80% to 90% as singletons. The same data also contributed to another study, on human thymus T cells.

Source material: thymocytes. Source of these receptors: a boy younger than two with a congenital heart defect.

V usage is TRBV19 and J usage is TRBJ2-7; D might be TRBD2 (7 bases). The CDR3 spans 14 residues. The germline CDR1 and CDR2 sequences are LNHDA and SQIVND (reference sequence). Trimming took off 3 bases at V and 2 bases at J, with 11 bases between the two ends. The CDR3 bases are TGTGCCAGTAGTATCAAAGGGGGGGCCTACGAGCAGTACTTC. This encodes CASSIKGGAYEQYF.

The CDR3 spells CASSPKLTDTQYF. For the CDR3, the DNA is TGTGCCAGCAGCCCCAAACTCACAGATACGCAGTATTTT. The chain employs TRBV7-9 and TRBJ2-3; unclear D gene. The CDR3 is 13 residues long. Looked up from germline, CDR1 is SEHNR and CDR2 is FQNEAQ (reference sequence). Trimming cost V 5 bases and J 2 bases, with 8 bases left between them. The whole variable domain, remainder taken from reference TRBV7-9 and TRBJ2-3, is DTGVSQNPRHKITKRGQNVTFRCDPISEHNRLYWYRQTLGQGPEFLTYFQNEAQLEKSRLLSDRFSAERPKGSFSTLEIQRTEQGDSAMYLCASSPKLTDTQYFGPGTRLTVL.

The chain couples TRBV30 to TRBJ1-3, with D tentatively TRBD1 (5 bases). Germline lookup yields CDR1 GTSNPN and CDR2 SVGIG (reference sequence). The CDR3 extends over 15 amino acids. V was shortened by 7 bases and J by 0 bases, with 16 bases between the two germline ends. CDR3 amino acids: CASRGRVPSGNTIYF. DNA of the CDR3: TGTGCCTCAAGGGGCAGGGTGCCCTCTGGAAACACCATATATTTT.

The chain carries TRBV19 and TRBJ1-1; perhaps TRBD1 as D (5 bases). Germline CDR1 reads LNHDA; CDR2 reads SQIVND (reference sequence). V dropped 1 base and J dropped 1 base, with 10 bases sitting between them. The CDR3 sequence is 15 residues long. CDR3 in amino acids: CASSIGGGGNTEAFF. The CDR3 coding sequence is TGTGCCAGTAGTATAGGGGGCGGGGGGAACACTGAAGCTTTCTTT.

The gene calls are TRBV30 and TRBJ2-4; 8 nucleotides align to TRBD2. Germline CDR1 and CDR2: GTSNPN and SVGIG (reference sequence). CDR3 length equals 13 residues. V was clipped by 4 bases and J by 5 bases; unmatched bases: 4. This chain's CDR3 is CAWTIAGQNIQYF. Here the CDR3 DNA reads TGTGCCTGGACCATAGCGGGACAAAACATTCAGTACTTC.

The chain is built from TRBV28 and TRBJ2-5; D gene unclear. From germline, CDR1 is MDHEN and CDR2 SYDVKM. This CDR3 contains 13 residues. With 3 bases removed from V and 4 bases from J, the gap between germline ends came to 9 bases. CDR3 DNA sequence: TGTGCCAGCAGTTTCGCCAGGCTAGAGACCCAGTACTTC. It codes for CASSFARLETQYF.

This sequence joins TRBV19 and TRBJ1-1; tentatively, D is TRBD1 (5 bases). Trimming took off 5 bases at V and 11 bases at J, with 21 bases between the two ends. Germline CDR1 and CDR2: LNHDA and SQIVND (reference sequence). The CDR3 runs to 14 residues. CDR3 in amino acids: CASSVPGSTEGAFF. DNA for the CDR3: TGTGCCAGTAGTGTTCCTGGCAGCACGGAGGGGGCTTTCTTT.

The chain employs TRBV15 and TRBJ2-1; tentatively, D is TRBD1 (5 bases). V was trimmed by 1 base and J by 2 bases, leaving 15 bases between them. The CDR3 is 17 amino acids. Germline assignment: CDR1 LNHNV and CDR2 YYDKDF (reference sequence). CDR3 region: CATSRAREGQAYNEQFF. Here the CDR3 DNA reads TGTGCCACCAGCAGAGCCAGGGAAGGGCAGGCCTACAATGAGCAGTTCTTC.

Concerning this clone: This specimen includes other DNA sequences encoding the same CDR3. The chain carries TRBV28 and TRBJ2-7; maybe TRBD1 (5 bases). The germline CDR1 and CDR2 sequences are MDHEN and SYDVKM. V was trimmed by 0 bases and J by 0 bases, leaving 21 bases between them. The CDR3 is 19 residues long. The CDR3 loop reads CASSLCHGQVGIPSYEQYF. CDR3 sequence (DNA): TGTGCCAGCAGTTTATGCCACGGACAAGTTGGAATCCCCTCCTACGAGCAGTACTTC.

The chain combines TRBV15 with TRBJ2-2; the match to TRBD1 covers 10 bases. In germline, CDR1 is LNHNV, CDR2 YYDKDF (reference sequence). V shed 5 bases and J 3 bases; nucleotides not matched to a gene: 9. This CDR3 comprises 17 residues. The CDR3 sequence: CATSGQGDHRDTGELFF. The CDR3 bases are TGTGCCACCAGCGGACAGGGGGACCACAGGGACACCGGGGAGCTGTTTTTT.

The chain joins TRBV6-5 to TRBJ1-4, with TRBD1 matching over 10 bases. Germline lookup yields CDR1 MNHEY and CDR2 SVGAGI. The V and J ends lost 5 bases and 5 bases, in that order; junction bases with no gene match: 5. The CDR3 contains 15 residues. CDR3 coding DNA: TGTGCCAGCAGTGCCCGGGACAGGGGAAATGAAAAACTGTTTTTT. Translation: CASSARDRGNEKLFF.

The J gene is TRBJ2-5, the V gene TRBV5-1, with 10 bases that match TRBD2. Unmatched junction bases numbered 4, after V lost 1 base and J lost 1 base. The CDR3 has 16 residues. CDR1 is SGHRS and CDR2 is YFSETQ in the germline V gene. The CDR3 nucleotides are TGCGCCAGCAGCTTGAATACTAGCGGGGTCCAAGAGACCCAGTACTTC. Its protein product is CASSLNTSGVQETQYF.

This clone was seen a single time. This rearrangement joins TRBV6-6 to TRBJ2-2; D might be TRBD1 (5 bases). The CDR3 loop spans 15 amino acids. V was clipped by 2 bases and J by 0 bases, with 7 bases between them. CDR1 MNHNY and CDR2 SVGAGI come from the germline V gene (reference sequence). The CDR3 spells CASSYGRANTGELFF. CDR3 bases: TGTGCCAGCAGTTACGGCAGGGCGAACACCGGGGAGCTGTTTTTT.

This clone was observed once. The genes are TRBV28 and TRBJ2-4; 9 bases are a match to TRBD2. This CDR3 comprises 14 residues. V lost 5 bases to trimming and J lost 9 bases; unmatched junction nucleotides: 8. In germline, CDR1 is MDHEN, CDR2 SYDVKM. The DNA of the CDR3 is TGTGCCAGCAGTACGACTAGCGGATATCGCATTCAGTACTTC. Protein product: CASSTTSGYRIQYF. The whole variable domain, remainder taken from reference TRBV28 and TRBJ2-4, is DVKVTQSSRYLVKRTGEKVFLECVQDMDHENMFWYRQDPGLGLRLIYFSYDVKMKEKGDIPEGYSVSREKKERFSLILESASTNQTSMYLCASSTTSGYRIQYFGAGTRLSVL.

The rearrangement uses TRBV5-4 and TRBJ2-7, with TRBD2 as a possible D gene (5 bases). The CDR3 contains 15 residues. CDR1 is SGHNT and CDR2 is YYREEE in the germline V gene (reference sequence). Trimming took 6 bases from V and 0 from J, leaving 16 bases between them. CDR3 DNA: TGTGCCAGCAACGTGCGGCCGGGGAGCTCCTACGAGCAGTACTTC. This encodes CASNVRPGSSYEQYF.

There are a few counts of this clone. The gene calls are TRBV29-1 and TRBJ2-7; a possible D gene is TRBD1 (6 bases). V gave up 7 bases and J gave up 5 bases, with 12 bases separating them. Germline assignment: CDR1 SQVTM and CDR2 ANQGSEA. CDR3 size: 11 residues. CDR3 bases: TGCAGCGGGCAACAGGGCCACGAGCAGTACTTC. The encoded protein is CSGQQGHEQYF.

The J gene is TRBJ2-1, the V gene TRBV6-1; TRBD2 aligns across 7 bases. Germline-derived CDR1 and CDR2 are MNHNS and SASEGT. Trimming at V came to 7 bases and at J to 3 bases, leaving 6 bases not matched to a gene. This CDR3 spans 14 amino acids. The CDR3 DNA is TGTGCCAGCATCGCCAGCGGGGACTACAATGAGCAGTTCTTC. Its protein is CASIASGDYNEQFF.

In DNA, the CDR3 is TGCGCCAGCAGCCAAGGGACTAGCGGGAAGAATCTCCATGAGCAGTTCTTC. Protein product: CASSQGTSGKNLHEQFF. V is TRBV4-3 and J is TRBJ2-1, with 12 bases matching TRBD2. Germline assignment: CDR1 LGHNA and CDR2 YSLEER. The CDR3 has 17 amino acids. V trimming: 1 base; J trimming: 8 bases; junction bases outside the gene matches: 9.

The gene calls are TRBV9 and TRBJ1-1; perhaps TRBD1 as D (6 bases). This CDR3 comprises 15 residues. The V end was cut by 8 bases, the J end by 3 bases, with 20 bases between. Germline CDR1 SGDLS, CDR2 YYNGEE. The DNA of the CDR3 is TGTGCCAGTTCCCGAGAGGGGGGGGCGGACACTGAAGCTTTCTTT. It translates to CASSREGGADTEAFF.

The genes are TRBV7-3 and TRBJ2-6, with 7 positions matching TRBD1. The germline V gene has CDR1 SGHTA and CDR2 FQGTGA. Trimming removed 4 bases from V and 3 bases from J; junction bases left unmatched: 3. CDR3 length: 15 amino acids. Here the CDR3 reads CASSSTGVGANVLTF. The DNA of the CDR3 is TGTGCCAGCAGCTCAACAGGGGTTGGGGCCAACGTCCTGACTTTC.

The chain carries TRBV5-1 and TRBJ2-1; 7 bases agree with TRBD1. The CDR3 has 15 amino acids. Germline V lookup: CDR1 SGHRS, CDR2 YFSETQ. The trim removed 4 bases at V and 7 bases at J, leaving 11 bases unmatched. The CDR3 spells CASSPGTARRNEQFF. The CDR3 DNA reads as TGCGCCAGCAGCCCAGGGACAGCGAGGCGGAATGAGCAGTTCTTC.

This sequence joins TRBV10-3 and TRBJ1-5, with a possible D match to TRBD1 (5 bases). The V gene's germline CDR1 is ENHRY and CDR2 SYGVKD. The CDR3 runs to 13 residues. V was cut by 8 bases and J by 3 bases, with 11 bases left in between. The CDR3 region is CAIGYRNNQPQHF. As DNA, the CDR3 is TGTGCCATCGGTTACAGGAACAATCAGCCCCAGCATTTT.

This clone has a handful of counts. V gene TRBV29-1 combines with J gene TRBJ1-1; D unclear. There are 11 residues in the CDR3. V was shortened by 4 bases and J by 0 bases, with 3 bases between the two germline ends. Germline V gives CDR1 SQVTM, CDR2 ANQGSEA. The CDR3 coding sequence is TGCAGCGTTGCTGTGAACACTGAAGCTTTCTTT. Its protein is CSVAVNTEAFF.

The gene calls are TRBV5-1 and TRBJ1-4; D is undetermined. The CDR3 has 16 residues. Germline loops: CDR1 SGHRS, CDR2 YFSETQ. V gave up 1 base and J gave up 0 bases, with 10 bases separating them. The CDR3 protein is CASSLLFGATNEKLFF. CDR3 bases: TGCGCCAGCAGCTTGTTATTCGGGGCAACTAATGAAAAACTGTTTTTT.

This clone was observed once. The chain joins TRBV27 to TRBJ2-3; 9 bases line up with TRBD1. V lost 6 bases to trimming and J lost 1 base; unmatched junction nucleotides: 11. The germline gives CDR1 MNHEY, CDR2 SMNVEV (reference sequence). CDR3 size: 17 residues. This chain's CDR3 is CASRHPQQGARTDTQYF. The CDR3 bases are TGTGCCAGCAGACACCCACAACAGGGGGCGCGCACAGATACGCAGTATTTT.

The gene calls are TRBV19 and TRBJ2-1; 8 positions agree with TRBD2. The germline V gene has CDR1 LNHDA and CDR2 SQIVND (reference sequence). After removal of 1 base from V and 5 bases from J, the junction contained 4 bases not matched to a gene. The CDR3 is 15 amino acids. DNA for the CDR3: TGTGCCAGTAGTATAGCGGGGGGGATAGACAATGAGCAGTTCTTC. This encodes CASSIAGGIDNEQFF.

The chain couples TRBV25-1 to TRBJ1-2; TRBD1 matches 10 bases. The length of the CDR3 is 16 residues. The V gene's germline CDR1 is MGHDK and CDR2 SYGVNS. V shed 4 bases and J 8 bases; nucleotides not matched to a gene: 13. The CDR3 nucleotides read TGTGCCAGCAGTGTCATCCCGGGACAGGGGCTGAACGGCTACACCTTC. Translation gives CASSVIPGQGLNGYTF.

The V and J genes are TRBV10-2 and TRBJ1-5, with 10 nucleotides matching TRBD1. This CDR3 has 16 amino acids. The V segment lost 2 bases and the J segment 7 bases; nucleotides outside the gene matches: 8. Per germline, CDR1 WSHSY and CDR2 SAAADI. CDR3 coding DNA: TGCGCCAGCAGTGAGAGTCCCGGGACAGGGGAACAGCCCCAGCATTTT. Its translation: CASSESPGTGEQPQHF.

The chain uses TRBV7-2 and TRBJ2-5, with 8 positions matching TRBD1. The V gene's germline CDR1 is SGHTA and CDR2 FQGNSA. V lost 5 bases and J lost 5; bases outside the gene matches: 4. The CDR3 contains 13 residues. The CDR3 loop reads CASSHRGWETQYF. The CDR3 region has the DNA TGTGCCAGCAGCCACAGGGGGTGGGAGACCCAGTACTTC. Full variable domain (rest looked up from reference TRBV7-2 and TRBJ2-5): GAGVSQSPSNKVTEKGKDVELRCDPISGHTALYWYRQSLGQGLEFLIYFQGNSAPDKSGLPSDRFSAERTGGSVSTLTIQRTQQEDSAVYLCASSHRGWETQYFGPGTRLLVL.

This clone was counted only a few times. In nucleotides, the CDR3 is TGTGCCAGCAGTTTCGACGTGACACCGTACGAGCAGTACTTC. Encoded protein: CASSFDVTPYEQYF. The rearrangement joins TRBV28 to TRBJ2-7; D is uncertain. Deletions cut 3 bases from V and 4 bases from J, with 13 bases between. The CDR3 covers 14 residues. Germline V gene sequence: CDR1 MDHEN, CDR2 SYDVKM.